This is a list of T cell receptor beta chains from one sample in a study of PD-L1 blockade in urothelial cancer. Clones were read by immunoSEQ multiplex PCR, and TCRdb kept only the in-frame ones, dropping some. The sample shows around 26,000 clones, around 88% of them seen only once. Source: PBMCs, taken around atezolizumab (anti-PD-L1) treatment. These receptors originate from a man in his fifties or sixties with urothelial cancer. The CDR3 runs from the conserved cysteine through the conserved F or W. Fields, in order: V gene, D gene, J gene, CDR3 protein, CDR3 DNA. D genes are given only for firm matches.

TRBV6-5,.,TRBJ1-2,CASSYSRQTKYGYTF,TGTGCCAGCAGTTACTCGAGGCAGACTAAGTATGGCTACACCTTC
TRBV6-6,TRBD1,TRBJ2-2,CAGGTATANTGELFF,TGTGCCGGTGGGACAGCTACCGCGAACACCGGGGAGCTGTTTTTT
TRBV27,.,TRBJ1-2,CASSTYSRDQYGYTF,TGTGCCAGCAGTACCTATTCCAGGGATCAGTACGGCTACACCTTC
TRBV5-4,TRBD1,TRBJ2-1,CASSLDGTGYNNEQFF,TGTGCCAGCAGCTTGGATGGGACAGGGTACAACAATGAGCAGTTCTTC
TRBV6-1,TRBD2,TRBJ2-7,CASSEAPTSGFYEQYF,TGTGCCAGCAGTGAAGCGCCGACTAGCGGGTTCTACGAGCAGTACTTC
TRBV10-3,.,TRBJ2-3,CAIQGGGDTQYF,TGTGCCATCCAGGGGGGCGGAGATACGCAGTATTTT
TRBV18,.,TRBJ2-6,CASSPGGPRTGANVLTF,TGTGCCAGCTCACCAGGGGGCCCGCGAACTGGGGCCAACGTCCTGACTTTC
TRBV12-5,TRBD2,TRBJ2-7,CASGLVLAGGDEQYF,TGTGCTAGTGGTTTGGTGCTAGCGGGGGGAGACGAGCAGTACTTC
TRBV19,TRBD2,TRBJ2-5,CASSTTGGQETQYF,TGTGCCAGTAGTACAACGGGAGGGCAAGAGACCCAGTACTTC
TRBV7-6,TRBD1,TRBJ2-6,CASSSIRDSYSGANVLTF,TGTGCCAGCAGCTCAATCCGGGACAGTTACTCTGGGGCCAACGTCCTGACTTTC
TRBV29-1,TRBD2,TRBJ2-7,CSVESGGAVYEQYF,TGCAGCGTTGAATCGGGGGGAGCCGTCTACGAGCAGTACTTC
TRBV29-1,TRBD1,TRBJ1-2,CSVRLGTGTNYGYTF,TGCAGCGTCCGACTTGGGACAGGGACGAACTATGGCTACACCTTC
TRBV5-1,.,TRBJ2-3,CASSGGTFLDTQYF,TGCGCCAGCAGCGGGGGGACCTTCTTAGATACGCAGTATTTT
TRBV5-5,TRBD1,TRBJ1-4,CASSGGQGWMGEKLFF,TGTGCCAGCAGCGGCGGACAGGGGTGGATGGGTGAAAAACTGTTTTTT
TRBV5-1,TRBD1,TRBJ1-2,CASSLGQGIGYTF,TGCGCCAGCAGCTTGGGACAGGGGATTGGCTACACCTTC
TRBV9,TRBD1,TRBJ2-7,CASSVGGQVSYEQYF,TGTGCCAGCAGCGTAGGGGGACAGGTTTCCTACGAGCAGTACTTC
TRBV27,.,TRBJ1-1,CASSAWGLNTEAFF,TGTGCCAGCAGTGCTTGGGGGCTGAACACTGAAGCTTTCTTT